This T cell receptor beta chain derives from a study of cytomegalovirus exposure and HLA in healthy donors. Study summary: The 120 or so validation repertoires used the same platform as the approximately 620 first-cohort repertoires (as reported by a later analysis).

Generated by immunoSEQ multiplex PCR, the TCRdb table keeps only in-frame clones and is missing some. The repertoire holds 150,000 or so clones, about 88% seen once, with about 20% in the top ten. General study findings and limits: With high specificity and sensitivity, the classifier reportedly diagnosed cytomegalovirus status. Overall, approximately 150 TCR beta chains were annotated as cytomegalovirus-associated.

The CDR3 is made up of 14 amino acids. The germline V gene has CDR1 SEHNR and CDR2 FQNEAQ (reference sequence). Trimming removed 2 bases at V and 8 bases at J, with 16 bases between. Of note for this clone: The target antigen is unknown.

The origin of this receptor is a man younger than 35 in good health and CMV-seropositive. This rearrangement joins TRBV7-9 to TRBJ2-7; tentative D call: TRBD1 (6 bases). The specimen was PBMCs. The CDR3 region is CASSLIPGASQQYF. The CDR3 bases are TGTGCCAGCAGCTTAATCCCAGGGGCTAGTCAGCAGTACTTC.